This T cell receptor (beta chain) was recorded in a study of identical twins. CDR1 is DFQATT, CDR2 SNEGSKA, per germline (reference sequence). The CDR3 extends over 13 amino acids. A note on this clonotype: A junction boundary mismatches the germline segment, possibly from a read error.

Using its own MiXCR run on the 5' RACE reads, TCRdb lists one record per CDR3 protein. The sample contains some 690,000 distinct CDR3 sequences, less than 25% of which appear only once. In addition, the sample was reused for a study of T cells expressing NK-cell markers.

The specimen sequenced was PBMCs. This TCR came from a woman between 18 and 29 years old in good health. The chain uses TRBV20-1 and TRBJ2-7, with 7 bases aligning to TRBD2. CDR3: CGARAGPRGEQYF. CDR3 nucleotide sequence: TGCGGTGCTAGAGCGGGGCCACGGGGCGAGCAGTACTTC.